Described below is a single TCR beta chain sequence and its context. The target antigen is unknown. The treatment is: oral pan-JAK inhibitor, 5-10 mg twice daily. Researchers gathered lesional scalp punch biopsies and peripheral blood from patients with alopecia areata. Reverse transcription of extracted RNA yielded cDNA, which provided the sequencing template. Data came from immunoSEQ multiplex PCR; TCRdb stores just in-frame clones and leaves some out. The sample holds under 200,000 clones, 50% to 65% seen once. This CDR3 is built from 14 residues. Germline lookup yields CDR1 MGHDK and CDR2 SYGVNS. Trimming took off 3 bases at V and 7 bases at J, with 12 bases between the two ends. This sample was taken from a study of CD8+ T cells in alopecia areata. Study results and limitations: Compared with normal scalp, lesional scalp had higher clonality and more expanded CD8+ clones. Mice showed clearer TCR sharing than patients did, a gap that was possibly HLA-related.

This TCR was recovered from a human donor with alopecia areata. The material was CD4+ T cells sorted from blood, obtained at week 24, from a patient treated with tofacitinib. The chain recombines TRBV25-1 with TRBJ1-4; D is perhaps TRBD1 (5 bases). The DNA of the CDR3 is TGTGCCAGCAGTGATTGGGACGGGACTGAAAAACTGTTTTTT. Translating it yields CASSDWDGTEKLFF.